Following are 12 T cell receptor beta chains from one sample sequenced in a study of patients and donors after allogeneic stem cell transplantation. Using its own MiXCR run on the RT-PCR reads, TCRdb lists one record per CDR3 protein. The data contain about a million distinct CDR3 sequences, roughly 18% of them seen just once; the ten biggest clones take up 5.5% to 6.5%. Material: blood, either unsorted or a sorted T cell fraction (not recorded which). The source of these receptors is a human donor who was either an allogeneic HSCT recipient or a stem cell or donor lymphocyte infusion donor (not recorded which). It is not recorded whose cells these are; they may come from a transplant donor.

This clonotype was recorded a few times. CDR3 nucleotides: TGTGCCAGCAGCTTAGAAGTCCTGGGGGGCCTAAATGAAAAACTGTTTTTT. This gives the protein CASSLEVLGGLNEKLFF. The chain joins TRBV7-2 to TRBJ1-4; maybe TRBD1 (6 bases). The germline gives CDR1 SGHTA, CDR2 FQGNSA. Trimming left V 1 base short and J 5 bases short, with 17 bases between. The CDR3 runs 17 residues.

The J gene is TRBJ1-5, the V gene TRBV20-1, with 10 bases aligning to TRBD1. CDR1 is DFQATT and CDR2 is SNEGSKA in the germline V gene (reference sequence). There are 16 residues in the CDR3. V lost 5 bases, J lost 1 base, and 8 bases stayed unmatched. CDR3 protein: CSAERGTGASNQPQHF. CDR3 sequence (DNA): TGCAGTGCTGAGAGGGGGACAGGGGCGAGCAATCAGCCCCAGCATTTT.

A few counts support this clonotype. V usage is TRBV28 and J usage is TRBJ1-1, with D possibly TRBD1 on 6 matching bases. CDR3 length: 13 amino acids. Germline V CDR1 and CDR2: MDHEN, SYDVKM. The germline V and J ends were trimmed by 6 bases and 3 bases, with 11 bases remaining between them. The chain's CDR3 is CASRRDTYTEAFF. The CDR3, as DNA: TGTGCCAGCAGACGGGACACCTACACTGAAGCTTTCTTT.

This clonotype was seen a handful of times. The genes are TRBV7-9 and TRBJ1-3; 7 bases map to TRBD1. The CDR3 runs to 13 residues. Germline trimming cut 11 bases from V and 0 bases from J; bases unmatched to any gene: 4. CDR1 is SEHNR and CDR2 is FQNEAQ in the germline V gene (reference sequence). The CDR3 protein is CAGQARSGNTIYF. The CDR3 nucleotides are TGTGCCGGACAGGCCCGCTCTGGAAACACCATATATTTT.

This rearrangement joins TRBV27 to TRBJ2-7; D gene uncertain. CDR3 length equals 13 residues. Germline-derived CDR1 and CDR2 are MNHEY and SMNVEV (reference sequence). V dropped 2 bases and J dropped 4 bases, with 9 bases sitting between them. The DNA of the CDR3 is TGTGCCAGCAGTTTACCCGACTCGTACGAGCAGTACTTC. This sequence encodes CASSLPDSYEQYF.

The chain links TRBV5-6 to TRBJ2-7, with a weak D call TRBD2 (5 bases). Germline V CDR1 and CDR2: SGHDT, YYEEEE. CDR3 length: 17 residues. Trimming stripped 4 bases from V and 3 bases from J, with 23 bases between. Here the CDR3 DNA reads TGTGCCAGCAGCCTGTTGAGTTATGGGAGCCCCTTCTACGAGCAGTACTTC. Translating gives CASSLLSYGSPFYEQYF.

In this sample, this clonotype turned up a few times. V is TRBV7-2 and J is TRBJ1-1; no clear D. The CDR3 has 14 amino acids. The germline V gene encodes CDR1 SGHTA and CDR2 FQGNSA. The V gene lost 0 bases and the J gene lost 6 bases, with 11 bases spanning the gap. The CDR3 reads CASSLARRSAEAFF. CDR3 sequence (DNA): TGTGCCAGCAGCTTAGCGCGTCGGAGCGCTGAAGCTTTCTTT.

This chain joins TRBV5-8 and TRBJ2-3, with 7 nucleotides matching TRBD2. The CDR3 loop spans 12 amino acids. Per the germline V gene, CDR1 is SGHTS and CDR2 is YDEGEE. CDR3 in amino acids: CVTAGKGNTQYF. The CDR3 DNA follows: TGTGTCACAGCGGGGAAGGGGAATACGCAGTATTTT.

This clonotype was seen a few times. The J gene is TRBJ1-6, the V gene TRBV6-5, with D unclear. Trimming stripped 0 bases from V and 6 bases from J, with 9 bases between. Germline assignment: CDR1 MNHEY and CDR2 SVGAGI. The CDR3 covers 15 residues. CDR3 DNA sequence: TGTGCCAGCAGTTACTCGAGGCAGCTTAATTCACCCCTCCACTTT. This gives the protein CASSYSRQLNSPLHF.

This rearrangement joins TRBV4-2 to TRBJ1-2; 7 nucleotides align to TRBD1. CDR1 is LGHNA, CDR2 YNFKEQ, per germline. CDR3 length equals 17 residues. The V and J ends lost 3 bases and 0 bases, in that order; junction bases with no gene match: 10. The CDR3 DNA is TGTGCCAGCAGCCACGGGGGGGGACAGCCTTCTAACTATGGCTACACCTTC. Residues: CASSHGGGQPSNYGYTF.

Notes on this clonotype: One base away lies a much larger clone, so this may be a sequencing read error. This rearrangement joins TRBV20-1 to TRBJ1-4; D unclear. Between the trimmed V and J ends, which lost 3 bases and 0 bases, there was a span of 5 bases. The CDR3 runs 13 residues. Looked up from germline, CDR1 is DFQATT and CDR2 is SNEGSKA (reference sequence). The CDR3 reads CSARDTTNEKLFF. The CDR3, as DNA: TGCAGTGCTAGGGATACAACTAATGAAAAACTGTTTTTT.

The chain is built from TRBV5-4 and TRBJ2-3, with 13 bases aligning to TRBD2. With 4 bases clipped from V and 2 bases from J, the junction kept 10 bases outside the gene matches. Germline V CDR1 and CDR2: SGHNT, YYREEE (reference sequence). The CDR3 length is 18 residues. The CDR3 DNA follows: TGTGCCAGCAGCACTAGCGGGAGGGTTGGGCGCGACACAGATACGCAGTATTTT. This translates into CASSTSGRVGRDTDTQYF.